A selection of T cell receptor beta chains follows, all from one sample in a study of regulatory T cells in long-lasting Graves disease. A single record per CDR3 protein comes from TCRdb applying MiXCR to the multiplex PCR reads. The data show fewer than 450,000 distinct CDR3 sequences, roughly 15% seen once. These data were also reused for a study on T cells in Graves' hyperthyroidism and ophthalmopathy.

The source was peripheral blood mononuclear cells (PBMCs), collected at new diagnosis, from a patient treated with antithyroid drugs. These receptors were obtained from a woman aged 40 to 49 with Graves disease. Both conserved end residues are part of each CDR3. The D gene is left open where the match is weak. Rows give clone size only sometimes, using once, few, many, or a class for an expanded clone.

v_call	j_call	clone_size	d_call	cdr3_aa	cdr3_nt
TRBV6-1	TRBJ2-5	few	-	CASSEWEVRAQYF	TGTGCCAGCAGTGAATGGGAGGTGAGGGCCCAGTACTTC
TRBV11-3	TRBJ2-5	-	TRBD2	CASSPLGWREQETQYF	TGTGCCAGCAGCCCCCTAGGTTGGCGGGAGCAAGAGACCCAGTACTTC
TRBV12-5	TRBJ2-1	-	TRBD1	CASGFIISGQGFRNEQFF	TGTGCTAGTGGTTTCATCATTTCTGGACAGGGGTTTCGTAATGAGCAGTTCTTC
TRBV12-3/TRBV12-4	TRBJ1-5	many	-	CASSTRGIYSNQPQHF	TGTGCCAGCAGTACCCGAGGCATTTATAGCAATCAGCCCCAGCATTTT
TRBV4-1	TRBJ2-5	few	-	CASSQDQQGLAGQETQYF	TGCGCCAGCAGCCAAGATCAGCAGGGGCTTGCTGGGCAAGAGACCCAGTACTTC
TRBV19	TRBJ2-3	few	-	CASLQGGGTDTQYF	TGTGCCAGCCTCCAGGGAGGAGGGACAGATACGCAGTATTTT
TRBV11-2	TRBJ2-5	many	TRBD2	CASSFRLAGRQETQYF	TGTGCCAGCAGCTTCAGACTAGCGGGCCGTCAAGAGACCCAGTACTTC
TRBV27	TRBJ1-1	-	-	CASSSSYQGNTEAFF	TGTGCCAGCAGTTCGTCTTACCAGGGGAACACTGAAGCTTTCTTT
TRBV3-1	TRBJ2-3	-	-	CASSQDPREGTQYF	TGTGCCAGCAGCCAAGATCCTCGCGAGGGTACGCAGTATTTT
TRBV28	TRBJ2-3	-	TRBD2	CASSLLASGIPSTDTQYF	TGTGCCAGCAGTTTATTGGCTAGCGGGATTCCTAGCACAGATACGCAGTATTTT
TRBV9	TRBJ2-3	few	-	CASSVVPTAKADTQYF	TGTGCCAGCAGCGTAGTCCCCACGGCGAAGGCAGATACGCAGTATTTT